This TCR beta chain was sequenced in a study of neurological immune-mediated disorders. TCRdb analysed the 5' RACE reads with MiXCR anew, one entry per CDR3 protein. The repertoire holds more than 50,000 distinct CDR3 sequences, with 3.5% to 4.5% as singletons. This clonotype was found many times. This CDR3 has 13 amino acids. The V gene end was trimmed by 10 bases and the J gene end by 6 bases; junction bases not matched to a gene: 8. CDR1 LNHDA and CDR2 SQIVND come from the germline V gene (reference sequence). The sequencing input was PBMCs. The chain links TRBV19 to TRBJ1-4; TRBD1 matches 7 bases. The TCR sequence derives from a woman aged 45-65 years with multiple sclerosis. The CDR3 bases are TGTGCCATCAAAGCCAGGGGGGATGAAAAACTGTTTTTT. This encodes CAIKARGDEKLFF. Filled out from reference TRBV19 and TRBJ1-4, the complete variable domain reads DGGITQSPKYLFRKEGQNVTLSCEQNLNHDAMYWYRQDPGQGLRLIYYSQIVNDFQKGDIAEGYSVSREKKESFPLTVTSAQKNPTAFYLCAIKARGDEKLFFGSGTQLSVL.